One sample yielded the 15 T cell receptor beta chains listed below, sequenced in a study of PD-1 blockade in classical Hodgkin lymphoma. Each patient relapsed following autologous stem cell transplantation, and prior brentuximab vedotin exposure differed. Produced via immunoSEQ multiplex PCR; TCRdb's table is partial and in-frame only. The sample records some 100,000 clones, more than 90% being singletons. The input for sequencing was peripheral blood mononuclear cells (PBMCs), taken at baseline. These receptor sequences come from a human donor with classical Hodgkin lymphoma.

This chain links TRBV30 with TRBJ2-1; no clear D. The CDR3 spans 14 residues. Germline-derived CDR1 and CDR2 are GTSNPN and SVGIG (reference sequence). Trimming shortened V by 0 bases and J by 1 base, and 7 bases separated the two germline ends. The CDR3 region is CAWSVAGSYNEQFF. CDR3 DNA: TGTGCCTGGAGTGTTGCAGGATCCTACAATGAGCAGTTCTTC. The variable domain in full, completed from reference TRBV30 and TRBJ2-1, reads SQTIHQWPATLVQPVGSPLSLECTVEGTSNPNLYWYRQAAGRGLQLLFYSVGIGQISSEVPQNLSASRPQDRQFILSSKKLLLSDSGFYLCAWSVAGSYNEQFFGPGTRLTVL.

CDR3 DNA: TGTGCCAGCAGTTTAGCGGGAGGAATCTACGAGCAGTACTTC. Its translation is CASSLAGGIYEQYF. This chain uses TRBV27 with TRBJ2-7, with 8 bases matching TRBD2. Trimming cost V 2 bases and J 3 bases; bases outside gene matches: 3. The germline CDR1 and CDR2 sequences are MNHEY and SMNVEV (reference sequence). This CDR3 region has 14 residues.

This sequence joins TRBV21-1 and TRBJ2-1; the table names TRBD2, a call not compared with the DNA. TRBV21-1 is a documented pseudogene. The CDR3 sequence is 12 residues long. CDR3 in amino acids: CASSKPEGEQFF. The DNA of the CDR3 is TGTGCCAGCAGCAAACCGGAGGGGGAGCAGTTCTTC.

V gene TRBV7-9 combines with J gene TRBJ1-5; D gene unclear. CDR1 SEHNR and CDR2 FQNEAQ come from the germline V gene (reference sequence). The CDR3 is 16 residues long. Trimming shortened V by 2 bases and J by 4 bases, and 15 bases separated the two germline ends. The CDR3 nucleotides read TGTGCCAGCAGCTTAATGCCCGGCGGAGATAATCAGCCCCAGCATTTT. Translated: CASSLMPGGDNQPQHF.

The rearrangement uses TRBV7-9 and TRBJ2-1; D unclear. V lost 5 bases, J lost 9 bases, and 23 bases lay in between. Germline CDR1 and CDR2: SEHNR and FQNEAQ (reference sequence). The CDR3 consists of 16 residues. This CDR3 reads CASSPSVGRKYGEQFF. For the CDR3, the DNA is TGTGCCAGCAGCCCTTCTGTGGGCCGCAAGTACGGTGAGCAGTTCTTC.

The genes are TRBV14 and TRBJ1-2; D is ambiguous. The CDR3 sequence is 14 residues long. Trimming stripped 3 bases from V and 3 bases from J, with 11 bases between. Germline assignment: CDR1 SGHDN and CDR2 FVKESK. CDR3 sequence reads: CASSHGQVYYGYTF. The CDR3 DNA reads TGTGCCAGCAGCCACGGCCAGGTCTACTATGGCTACACCTTC.

The chain carries TRBV28 and TRBJ1-2, with D uncertain. The CDR3 runs to 14 residues. Trimming removed 6 bases at V and 0 bases at J, with 11 bases between. CDR1 is MDHEN and CDR2 is SYDVKM in the germline V gene. The CDR3 protein is CASRGLSANYGYTF. In DNA, the CDR3 is TGTGCCAGCAGGGGATTGAGCGCTAACTATGGCTACACCTTC.

J is TRBJ2-7 and V is TRBV6-5; D is possibly TRBD1 or TRBD2 (5 bases each). The V gene lost 2 bases and the J gene lost 2 bases, with 13 bases spanning the gap. CDR3 length: 15 residues. Germline V lookup: CDR1 MNHEY, CDR2 SVGAGI. The chain's CDR3 is CASSYRVGDPYEQYF. The CDR3 region has the DNA TGTGCCAGCAGTTACAGGGTAGGGGACCCCTACGAGCAGTACTTC.

V gene TRBV5-4 combines with J gene TRBJ1-2, with no clear D. This CDR3 contains 14 residues. Looked up from germline, CDR1 is SGHNT and CDR2 is YYREEE (reference sequence). V gave up 1 base and J gave up 0 bases, with 7 bases separating them. CDR3 in amino acids: CASSLKGPNYGYTF. CDR3 coding DNA: TGTGCCAGCAGCTTGAAGGGTCCTAACTATGGCTACACCTTC.

V is TRBV2 and J is TRBJ1-1, with no clear D. The CDR3 is 13 amino acids. Trimming stripped 6 bases from V and 0 bases from J, with 8 bases between. Germline values: CDR1 SNHLY, CDR2 FYNNEI. CDR3 nucleotides: TGTGCCAGCAGATATGAACTGAACACTGAAGCTTTCTTT. This encodes CASRYELNTEAFF.

This chain's CDR3 is CASSPWLGGTGELFF. Written as DNA, the CDR3 is TGTGCCAGCAGCCCCTGGTTAGGGGGCACCGGGGAGCTGTTTTTT. The chain uses TRBV11-2 and TRBJ2-2; a possible D gene is TRBD1 (6 bases). The CDR3 runs to 15 residues. With 5 bases removed from V and 4 bases from J, the gap between germline ends came to 14 bases. CDR1 SGHAT and CDR2 FQNNGV come from the germline V gene. The full variable domain, in which reference TRBV11-2 and TRBJ2-2 provide the parts outside the CDR3, is EAGVAQSPRYKIIEKRQSVAFWCNPISGHATLYWYQQILGQGPKLLIQFQNNGVVDDSQLPKDRFSAERLKGVDSTLKIQPAKLEDSAVYLCASSPWLGGTGELFFGEGSRLTVL.

The chain is built from TRBV27 and TRBJ2-3; D call uncertain. The germline gives CDR1 MNHEY, CDR2 SMNVEV (reference sequence). This CDR3 has 14 residues. V was cut by 3 bases and J by 2 bases, with 9 bases left in between. CDR3 in DNA: TGTGCCAGCAGTTTCGGGCATCCCACAGATACGCAGTATTTT. It translates to CASSFGHPTDTQYF.

The chain employs TRBV5-1 and TRBJ1-5; D call uncertain. The CDR3 runs to 15 residues. From germline, CDR1 is SGHRS and CDR2 YFSETQ. Trimming took off 0 bases at V and 1 base at J, with 8 bases between the two ends. The CDR3 loop is CASSLDPWSNQPQHF. CDR3 nucleotides: TGCGCCAGCAGCTTGGACCCTTGGAGCAATCAGCCCCAGCATTTT.

CDR3 sequence (DNA): TGTGCCAGTAGTATGGGCAGGGTGGAAAATCAGCCCCAGCATTTT. Amino acids: CASSMGRVENQPQHF. The chain combines TRBV19 with TRBJ1-5; perhaps TRBD1 as D (5 bases). Between the trimmed V and J ends, which lost 3 bases and 4 bases, there was a span of 13 bases. The germline V gene encodes CDR1 LNHDA and CDR2 SQIVND (reference sequence). This CDR3 is built from 15 residues.

This rearrangement joins TRBV27 to TRBJ2-3; 9 bases align to TRBD2. Germline V lookup: CDR1 MNHEY, CDR2 SMNVEV (reference sequence). This CDR3 spans 17 amino acids. V gave up 1 base and J gave up 0 bases; unmatched junction bases: 5. The DNA of the CDR3 is TGTGCCAGCAGTTTATATCTAGCGGGGTCTAGCACAGATACGCAGTATTTT. Translated: CASSLYLAGSSTDTQYF.